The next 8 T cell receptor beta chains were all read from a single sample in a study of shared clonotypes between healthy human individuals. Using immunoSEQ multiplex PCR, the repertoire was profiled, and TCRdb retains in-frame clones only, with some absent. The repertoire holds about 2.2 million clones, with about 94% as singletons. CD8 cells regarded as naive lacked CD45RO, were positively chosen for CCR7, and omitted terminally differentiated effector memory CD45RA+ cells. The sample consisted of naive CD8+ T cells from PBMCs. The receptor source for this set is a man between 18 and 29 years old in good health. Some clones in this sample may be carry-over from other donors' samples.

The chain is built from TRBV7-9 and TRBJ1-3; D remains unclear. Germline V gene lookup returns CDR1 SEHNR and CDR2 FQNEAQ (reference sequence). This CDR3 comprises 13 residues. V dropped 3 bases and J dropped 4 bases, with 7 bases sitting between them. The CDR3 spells CASSFDPGNTIYF. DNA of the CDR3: TGTGCCAGCAGCTTTGATCCCGGAAACACCATATATTTT.

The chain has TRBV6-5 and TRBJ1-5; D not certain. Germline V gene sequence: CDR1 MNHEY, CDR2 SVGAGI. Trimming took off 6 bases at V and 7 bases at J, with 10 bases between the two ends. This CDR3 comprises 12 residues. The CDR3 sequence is CASRDRGQPQHF. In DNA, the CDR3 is TGTGCCAGCAGGGACCGAGGACAGCCCCAGCATTTT.

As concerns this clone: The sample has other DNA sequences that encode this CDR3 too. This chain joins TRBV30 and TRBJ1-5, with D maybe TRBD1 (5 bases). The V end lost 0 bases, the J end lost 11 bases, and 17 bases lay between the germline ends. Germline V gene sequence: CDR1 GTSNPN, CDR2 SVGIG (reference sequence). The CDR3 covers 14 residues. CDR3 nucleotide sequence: TGTGCCTGGAGTGTAGGAGCAGGACATCACGCCCAGCATTTT. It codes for CAWSVGAGHHAQHF.

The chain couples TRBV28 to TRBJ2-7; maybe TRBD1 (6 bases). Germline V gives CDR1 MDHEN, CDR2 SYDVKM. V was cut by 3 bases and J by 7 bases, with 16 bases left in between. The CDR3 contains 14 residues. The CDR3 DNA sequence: TGTGCCAGCAGTTTCACAGGGCGTGGTACGGAGCAGTACTTC. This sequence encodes CASSFTGRGTEQYF.

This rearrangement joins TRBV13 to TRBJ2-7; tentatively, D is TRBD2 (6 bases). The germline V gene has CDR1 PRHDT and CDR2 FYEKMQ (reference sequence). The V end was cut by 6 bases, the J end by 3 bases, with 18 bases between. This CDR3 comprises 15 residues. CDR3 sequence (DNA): TGTGCCAGCAGTTCAGGACTACATTTGGGCTACGAGCAGTACTTC. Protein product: CASSSGLHLGYEQYF. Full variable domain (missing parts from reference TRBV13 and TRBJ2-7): AAGVIQSPRHLIKEKRETATLKCYPIPRHDTVYWYQQGPGQDPQFLISFYEKMQSDKGSIPDRFSAQQFSDYHSELNMSSLELGDSALYFCASSSGLHLGYEQYFGPGTRLTVT.

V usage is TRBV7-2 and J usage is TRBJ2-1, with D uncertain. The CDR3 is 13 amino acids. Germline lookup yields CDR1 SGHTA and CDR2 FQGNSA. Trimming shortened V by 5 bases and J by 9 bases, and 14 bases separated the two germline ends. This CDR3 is CASSHSPLGEQFF. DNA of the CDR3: TGTGCCAGCAGCCACAGCCCTCTGGGTGAGCAGTTCTTC.

CDR3 loop: CASTHPGTTGELFF. DNA for the CDR3: TGTGCCAGCACCCATCCCGGGACTACCGGGGAGCTGTTTTTT. This rearrangement joins TRBV6-6 to TRBJ2-2, with D perhaps matching TRBD2 (6 bases). Trimming removed 7 bases from V and 5 bases from J, with 14 bases in between. The CDR3 consists of 14 residues. Germline V gene sequence: CDR1 MNHNY, CDR2 SVGAGI (reference sequence).

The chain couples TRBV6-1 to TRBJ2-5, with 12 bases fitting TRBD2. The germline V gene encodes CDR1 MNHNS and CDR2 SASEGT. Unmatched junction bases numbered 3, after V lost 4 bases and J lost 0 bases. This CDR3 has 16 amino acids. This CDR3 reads CASSGLAGGYQETQYF. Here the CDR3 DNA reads TGTGCCAGCAGTGGTCTAGCGGGAGGGTACCAAGAGACCCAGTACTTC.